Listed below are T cell receptor beta chains from one sample, sequenced in a study of Graves' ophthalmopathy and Graves' hyperthyroidism. TCRdb reprocessed the multiplex PCR reads with MiXCR, giving one entry per CDR3 protein. This sample has about 660,000 distinct CDR3 sequences, with roughly 39% found just once. Source material: peripheral blood. The receptors here all came from an adult man with Graves' ophthalmopathy. Each CDR3 is given with its conserved first and last residue. The D gene is left open where the match is weak. Where a row states a size, it is once, few, many or the class of an expanded clone; other rows omit it.

TRBJ2-7 - TRBV10-3 many TGTGCCAGCGAAGGTATGCAGAGCTCCTACGAGCAGTACTTC CASEGMQSSYEQYF
TRBJ2-7 - TRBV7-2 few TGCGCCAGCAGCCAAGTTTATAGGGCGCGCGAGCAGTACTTC CASSQVYRAREQYF
TRBJ1-6 - TRBV10-3 many TGTGCCATCAGTGAACAACGGCCTATCGATAATTCACCCCTCCACTTT CAISEQRPIDNSPLHF
TRBJ1-1 - TRBV12-3/TRBV12-4 - TGTGCCAGCAGTTTGGTAGGGGGTATGACTGAAGCTTTCTTT CASSLVGGMTEAFF
TRBJ1-4 - TRBV10-3 many TGTGCCATCAGTGAGTTCCAGTTTGAAAAACTGTTTTTT CAISEFQFEKLFF
TRBJ1-2 - TRBV12-3/TRBV12-4 many TGTGCCAGCAGTTTAATAGGGCAGCCCTATGGCTACACCTTC CASSLIGQPYGYTF
TRBJ1-4 TRBD1 TRBV7-9 many TGTGCCAGCCGAGCCCGGGACAGGGGGAGTGAAAAACTGTTTTTT CASRARDRGSEKLFF
TRBJ2-7 - TRBV10-3 - TGTGCCAGCAGAGCTGGAGGGGCCGGGCGCTACTTCGAGCAGTACTTC CASRAGGAGRYFEQYF
TRBJ1-3 - TRBV7-2 many TGTGCCAGCAGCCTGACAACTACGGGAAACACCATATATTTT CASSLTTTGNTIYF
TRBJ2-7 TRBD1 TRBV9 many TGTGCCAGCAGTTACGGGACAGCTGGAGAGCAGTACTTC CASSYGTAGEQYF
TRBJ1-4 - TRBV7-2 - TGTGCCAGCAGCCCCTCGCAGGACCCATTCAATGAAAAACTGTTTTTT CASSPSQDPFNEKLFF
TRBJ1-5 TRBD1 TRBV6-1 few TGTGCCAGCAGTGAATTACCAGGGGGCCAAGGCAATCAGCCCCAGCATTTT CASSELPGGQGNQPQHF
TRBJ2-5 - TRBV7-9 many TGTGCCAGCAGCTTGCGAGTCGGGGGTGAGACCCAGTACTTC CASSLRVGGETQYF
TRBJ1-1 - TRBV19 many TGTGCCAGTAGTATAGGGCCCCTAACTGAAGCTTTCTTT CASSIGPLTEAFF
TRBJ2-5 TRBD2 TRBV9 many TGTGCCAGCCGCTCGGGACTAGTCCAAGAGACCCAGTACTTC CASRSGLVQETQYF
TRBJ2-6 - TRBV13 many TGTGCCAGCAGCTTAGCCAACGTATACCCCTCTGGGGCCAACGTCCTGACTTTC CASSLANVYPSGANVLTF
TRBJ1-3 TRBD1 TRBV20-1 few TGCAGTGCTAGAAGACAGGGGGCCGCGTCTGGAAACACCATATATTTT CSARRQGAASGNTIYF
TRBJ1-1 TRBD1 TRBV10-3 many TGTGCCACCTCGAGACAGGGTAAGGAGAACACTGAAGCTTTCTTT CATSRQGKENTEAFF
TRBJ1-6 TRBD1 TRBV20-1 many TGCAGTGCCAAGGGGGCCGCAAATTCACCCCTCCACTTT CSAKGAANSPLHF
TRBJ2-1 TRBD1 TRBV12-5 - TGTGCCAGCAGTTTGGGGACAGATAGAAGCAATGAGCAGTTCTTC CASSLGTDRSNEQFF
TRBJ1-1 - TRBV7-9 many TGTGCCAGCAGCGACAGCGCTAACACTGAAGCTTTCTTT CASSDSANTEAFF
TRBJ1-6 TRBD1 TRBV2 - TGTGCCAGCAGGACCAGGGCAGGGGGCTCACCCCTCCACTTT CASRTRAGGSPLHF
TRBJ2-1 TRBD2 TRBV19 few TGTGCCACCGGGGGGGATGAGCAGTTCTTC CATGGDEQFF
TRBJ2-7 TRBD1 TRBV4-2 few TGTGCCAGCAGCCAAATCGGGACAGTCGAGCAGTACTTC CASSQIGTVEQYF
TRBJ2-5 - TRBV7-2 many TGTGCCAGCAGCCCCCGGGCCGCGCTAGAGACCCAGTACTTC CASSPRAALETQYF
TRBJ1-1 TRBD1 TRBV6-5 many TGTGCCAGCAGTTCGGACAGGGCAGGGAAGGCTTTCTTT CASSSDRAGKAFF
TRBJ2-2 TRBD1 TRBV7-2 few TGTGCCAGCAGTCCACCGGGACAGGGAAGAAGCGGGGAGCTGTTTTTT CASSPPGQGRSGELFF